Each of the 26 T cell receptor beta chains below was sequenced from the same sample in a study of T cell repertoires in cytomegalovirus infection. TCRdb reprocessed the reads via MiXCR and lists one record per CDR3 protein. The data contain roughly 760,000 distinct CDR3 sequences, 35% to 45% of them singletons. Sequencing used PBMCs. The receptors come from a human donor in good health (CMV status not recorded). Some clones in this sample may be carry-over from other donors' samples.

V gene TRBV10-3 combines with J gene TRBJ2-5; 9 nucleotides agree with TRBD2. This CDR3 has 15 residues. The V gene end was trimmed by 0 bases and the J gene end by 5 bases; junction bases not matched to a gene: 4. Germline V gene data show CDR1 as ENHRY and CDR2 as SYGVKD. CDR3 DNA: TGTGCCATCAGTGAGTCGATAGCGGGGGTGGAGACCCAGTACTTC. Its translation is CAISESIAGVETQYF.

The chain uses TRBV19 and TRBJ1-1, with D hard to call. V was trimmed by 7 bases and J by 3 bases, leaving 12 bases between them. The CDR3 length is 13 residues. Germline-derived CDR1 and CDR2 are LNHDA and SQIVND (reference sequence). CDR3 DNA sequence: TGTGCCAGTACGGCGAAGTCCTACACTGAAGCTTTCTTT. Its translation: CASTAKSYTEAFF.

This clonotype has just a few counts. The V and J genes are TRBV19 and TRBJ2-3; D uncertain. V lost 1 base and J 8 bases, leaving 7 bases between the germline ends. This CDR3 has 12 amino acids. The germline CDR1 and CDR2 sequences are LNHDA and SQIVND (reference sequence). In DNA form, the CDR3 reads TGTGCCAGTAGTATAGGGAGCGCTACGCAGTATTTT. This sequence encodes CASSIGSATQYF.

This clonotype showed up just a few times. This chain links TRBV20-1 with TRBJ1-1, with D perhaps TRBD1 (6 bases). CDR1 is DFQATT, CDR2 SNEGSKA, per germline (reference sequence). The germline V and J ends were trimmed by 6 bases and 0 bases, with 11 bases remaining between them. The CDR3 consists of 13 residues. Here the CDR3 DNA reads TGCAGTGCGGCTACAGGGATGAACACTGAAGCTTTCTTT. It codes for CSAATGMNTEAFF.

In its sample, this clonotype was seen a few times. The chain recombines TRBV7-6 with TRBJ2-2; 10 nucleotides line up with TRBD1. CDR3 size: 20 residues. Trimming removed 5 bases from V and 6 bases from J; junction bases left unmatched: 21. The germline V gene has CDR1 SGHVS and CDR2 FNYEAQ. The CDR3 spells CASSPSADRGIILEPGELFF. CDR3 DNA: TGTGCCAGCAGCCCCTCCGCGGACAGGGGGATCATTCTAGAGCCCGGGGAGCTGTTTTTT.

This sequence joins TRBV28 and TRBJ2-1; no reliable D call. V lost 3 bases and J lost 0, with 21 bases in between. CDR3 length: 19 amino acids. In germline, CDR1 is MDHEN, CDR2 SYDVKM. CDR3 residues: CASSFISPQPESSYNEQFF. As DNA, the CDR3 is TGTGCCAGCAGTTTTATATCGCCACAGCCCGAGAGCTCCTACAATGAGCAGTTCTTC.

V usage is TRBV27 and J usage is TRBJ1-2; 8 nucleotides agree with TRBD1. V was clipped by 6 bases and J by 12 bases; unmatched bases: 15. CDR1 MNHEY and CDR2 SMNVEV come from the germline V gene (reference sequence). This CDR3 has 14 amino acids. The CDR3 sequence: CASRTDGTGEYDTF. The CDR3, as DNA: TGTGCCAGCAGGACAGACGGGACAGGCGAATACGACACCTTC.

This chain uses TRBV29-1 with TRBJ1-1, with D hard to call. Trimming shortened V by 0 bases and J by 7 bases, and 6 bases separated the two germline ends. This CDR3 spans 11 amino acids. Germline assignment: CDR1 SQVTM and CDR2 ANQGSEA. The CDR3 DNA reads as TGCAGCGTTGAAGATCCAGGTGAAGCTTTCTTT. Protein product: CSVEDPGEAFF.

This clonotype has a handful of counts. V and J are TRBV5-4 and TRBJ2-2; no definite D call. This CDR3 region has 17 residues. Germline CDR1 reads SGHNT; CDR2 reads YYREEE (reference sequence). Trimming cost V 0 bases and J 3 bases, with 15 bases left between them. This CDR3 is CASSLGHPSSYTGELFF. CDR3 coding DNA: TGTGCCAGCAGCTTGGGGCACCCCTCATCCTACACCGGGGAGCTGTTTTTT.

The V and J genes are TRBV27 and TRBJ2-4; a possible D gene is TRBD2 (6 bases). Germline CDR1 MNHEY, CDR2 SMNVEV (reference sequence). CDR3 length equals 16 residues. Trimming took 2 bases from V and 6 from J, leaving 17 bases between them. CDR3 in DNA: TGTGCCAGCAGTTTAACCCTCCTCCGGGGAGGAAACATTCAGTACTTC. This sequence encodes CASSLTLLRGGNIQYF.

This clonotype was recorded a few times. The chain is built from TRBV12-3 or TRBV12-4 and TRBJ2-3; possibly TRBD2 for D (7 bases). This CDR3 is 14 amino acids long. Trimming removed 3 bases at V and 6 bases at J, with 13 bases between. The CDR3 DNA follows: TGTGCCAGCAGTTTCAGGGGAGGGGAGGATACGCAGTATTTT. The encoded protein is CASSFRGGEDTQYF.

This clonotype was found a few times. V is TRBV28 and J is TRBJ2-1; 8 bases fit TRBD1. CDR3 length equals 11 residues. CDR1 is MDHEN and CDR2 is SYDVKM in the germline V gene. After removal of 10 bases from V and 10 bases from J, the junction contained 6 bases not matched to a gene. CDR3 DNA sequence: TGTGCCACTGGCAGGGGGCAAGAGCAGTTCTTC. Translating it yields CATGRGQEQFF.

This clonotype was detected only a few times. The rearrangement uses TRBV7-4 and TRBJ1-6; 7 bases fit TRBD1. Germline V gives CDR1 SGHVT, CDR2 SQSDAQ. The CDR3 consists of 15 residues. J was trimmed by 6 bases and V by 7 bases; bases with no gene match: 9. The CDR3 sequence: CASTGVRDSNSPLHF. The DNA of the CDR3 is TGTGCCAGCACGGGCGTGAGGGACAGTAATTCACCCCTCCACTTT.

This clonotype was counted a single time. V and J are TRBV3-1 and TRBJ1-2; no reliable D call. Trimming left V 0 bases short and J 4 bases short, with 18 bases between. Germline CDR1 is LGHDT and CDR2 is YNNKEL (reference sequence). The CDR3 runs 17 residues. CDR3 nucleotides: TGTGCCAGCAGCCAAGAGGGTTTCTCCAGCGTCGGCTATGGCTACACCTTC. Encoded protein: CASSQEGFSSVGYGYTF.

This clonotype was found many times. V gene TRBV7-2 combines with J gene TRBJ1-2; D ambiguous. With 4 bases removed from V and 2 bases from J, the gap between germline ends came to 17 bases. Germline V CDR1 and CDR2: SGHTA, FQGNSA. This CDR3 region has 16 residues. CDR3 DNA: TGTGCCAGCAGCTCTCCCCTGCAGGATAGCAACTATGGCTACACCTTC. It encodes CASSSPLQDSNYGYTF. Combining the CDR3 with reference TRBV7-2 and TRBJ1-2 gives the whole variable domain GAGVSQSPSNKVTEKGKDVELRCDPISGHTALYWYRQSLGQGLEFLIYFQGNSAPDKSGLPSDRFSAERTGGSVSTLTIQRTQQEDSAVYLCASSSPLQDSNYGYTFGSGTRLTVV.

This clonotype was seen a handful of times. The chain joins TRBV20-1 to TRBJ1-5; maybe TRBD1 (6 bases). Trimming removed 5 bases at V and 2 bases at J, with 7 bases between. CDR3 size: 12 residues. CDR1 is DFQATT and CDR2 is SNEGSKA in the germline V gene (reference sequence). CDR3 residues: CSAPGGNQPQHF. DNA of the CDR3: TGCAGTGCTCCAGGGGGCAATCAGCCCCAGCATTTT.

This clonotype was seen only a few times. J is TRBJ2-7 and V is TRBV4-1; unclear D gene. V was shortened by 0 bases and J by 3 bases, with 3 bases between the two germline ends. Germline loops: CDR1 MGHRA, CDR2 YSYEKL. The CDR3 is 12 residues long. CDR3 sequence reads: CASSQDNYEQYF. In DNA form, the CDR3 reads TGCGCCAGCAGCCAAGATAACTACGAGCAGTACTTC.

This clonotype was counted between two and nine times. The chain links TRBV25-1 to TRBJ2-1; 8 positions agree with TRBD2. Germline V gives CDR1 MGHDK, CDR2 SYGVNS. Trimming at V came to 5 bases and at J to 5 bases, leaving 5 bases not matched to a gene. The length of the CDR3 is 14 residues. The CDR3 region is CASSWLAGDNEQFF. The CDR3 nucleotides read TGTGCCAGCAGTTGGCTAGCGGGTGACAATGAGCAGTTCTTC.

As to this clonotype: A much larger clone differs from this one at a single base, so this may be a read error. The CDR3 carries no conserved terminal phenylalanine or tryptophan, so it likely arises from a read error. The chain joins TRBV7-2 to TRBJ1-2; D is possibly TRBD1 (5 bases). The CDR3 is made up of 14 amino acids. Trimming stripped 2 bases from V and 3 bases from J, with 10 bases between. In germline, CDR1 is SGHTA, CDR2 FQGNSA. DNA of the CDR3: TGTGCCAGCAGCTTAAGCAGCAGGGACTATGGCTACACCTTA. Translation gives CASSLSSRDYGYTL.

The gene calls are TRBV18 and TRBJ2-7; D gene unclear. Germline values: CDR1 KGHSH, CDR2 LQKENI. The V end lost 3 bases, the J end lost 2 bases, and 11 bases lay between the germline ends. The length of the CDR3 is 14 residues. The CDR3 here is CASSPSSRTYEQYF. As DNA, the CDR3 is TGTGCCAGCTCACCCTCCTCTAGAACCTACGAGCAGTACTTC.

This clonotype showed up just a few times. The chain carries TRBV3-1 and TRBJ1-6; the D gene is possibly TRBD1 (5 bases). From germline, CDR1 is LGHDT and CDR2 YNNKEL (reference sequence). The germline V and J ends were trimmed by 5 bases and 13 bases, with 15 bases remaining between them. This CDR3 is built from 13 residues. In DNA, the CDR3 is TGTGCCAGCAGCTTACGACCGCCAGGGCCCCTCCACTTT. This sequence encodes CASSLRPPGPLHF.

The J gene is TRBJ1-1, the V gene TRBV29-1, with D unresolved. The CDR3 is 10 amino acids. V shed 6 bases and J shed 11 bases, with 13 bases lying between them. Per the germline V gene, CDR1 is SQVTM and CDR2 is ANQGSEA. CDR3 coding DNA: TGCAGCGTATTAGCTAGTCGGGCTTTCTTT. Translating it yields CSVLASRAFF. The entire variable domain, with the rest obtained from reference TRBV29-1 and TRBJ1-1, is as follows: SAVISQKPSRDICQRGTSLTIQCQVDSQVTMMFWYRQQPGQSLTLIATANQGSEATYESGFVIDKFPISRPNLTFSTLTVSNMSPEDSSIYLCSVLASRAFFGQGTRLTVV.

The chain is built from TRBV6-5 and TRBJ1-2; a weak D match, TRBD1 (6 bases). Germline V gene sequence: CDR1 MNHEY, CDR2 SVGAGI. Trimming removed 2 bases at V and 4 bases at J, with 32 bases between. The CDR3 totals 21 residues. The CDR3 spells CASSYTTQITPGNGGGYGYTF. The DNA for the CDR3 is TGTGCCAGCAGTTACACGACTCAAATAACCCCCGGGAACGGAGGGGGCTATGGCTACACCTTC.

This rearrangement joins TRBV20-1 to TRBJ2-1, with 9 nucleotides matching TRBD2. The CDR3 contains 14 residues. The V and J ends lost 6 bases and 9 bases, in that order; junction bases with no gene match: 12. Germline V gene sequence: CDR1 DFQATT, CDR2 SNEGSKA (reference sequence). The CDR3 protein is CSARRGGASAEQFF. CDR3 bases: TGCAGTGCCCGACGCGGGGGGGCCTCGGCTGAGCAGTTCTTC.

The chain is built from TRBV10-3 and TRBJ1-1; D gene unclear. The CDR3 contains 14 residues. CDR1 ENHRY and CDR2 SYGVKD come from the germline V gene. Trimming took 0 bases from V and 4 from J, leaving 9 bases between them. This chain's CDR3 is CAISESREFTEAFF. The CDR3 DNA reads TGTGCCATCAGTGAGTCTAGGGAGTTCACTGAAGCTTTCTTT.

As to this clonotype: Relative to the germline gene, one junction end is altered; a read error may explain this. J is TRBJ2-3 and V is TRBV4-1; 10 positions agree with TRBD2. This CDR3 comprises 17 residues. Germline CDR1 is MGHRA and CDR2 is YSYEKL. CDR3 sequence reads: CASSQDPSGGEMDTQYF. The CDR3 DNA reads as TGTGCCAGCAGCCAAGATCCTAGCGGGGGCGAGATGGATACGCAGTATTTT.